This T cell receptor beta chain derives from a study of blood T cell repertoires in COVID-19. Produced via immunoSEQ multiplex PCR; TCRdb's table is partial and in-frame only. The sample has approximately 150,000 clones, 80% to 90% seen once; the top ten hold around 3.3%. The source is a woman in her fifties or sixties with active COVID-19. Sequencing was performed on peripheral blood.

The CDR3 sequence is CASDTGGNGQPQHF. DNA of the CDR3: TGTGCCAGCGATACGGGGGGGAATGGACAGCCCCAGCATTTT. The V gene is TRBV7-8, the J gene TRBJ1-5, with D perhaps matching TRBD1 (5 bases). There are 14 residues in the CDR3. The V end lost 8 bases, the J end lost 7 bases, and 18 bases lay between the germline ends. The V gene's germline CDR1 is SGHVS and CDR2 FQNEAQ.